The clone carrying this T cell receptor (beta chain) came up many times. Amplified TCR beta CDR3 regions came from RNA transcripts. In the first-round RT-PCR of the TCR CDR3, the HTBI primer set was used. TCRdb re-called the multiplex PCR reads through MiXCR, storing one row per CDR3 protein. The repertoire holds around 350,000 distinct CDR3 sequences, with more than 14% as singletons. This CDR3 has 14 residues. In germline, CDR1 is SNHLY, CDR2 FYNNEI. V lost 4 bases to trimming and J lost 2 bases, with 11 bases between them. The entry originates in a study of T cells in Graves' hyperthyroidism and ophthalmopathy. An approximately 10 ml volume of fresh peripheral blood provided the PBMCs.

The V gene is TRBV2, the J gene TRBJ1-2, with D unclear. This receptor was obtained from a woman in her 30s with Graves' ophthalmopathy. Sequences were obtained from blood. The CDR3 loop reads CASSVVEGNYGYTF. CDR3 DNA sequence: TGTGCCAGCAGTGTGGTGGAAGGGAACTATGGCTACACCTTC.